The T cell receptor beta chain described here comes from a study of identical twins. The junction had 11 bases not matched to a gene; V was cut back by 8 bases and J by 3 bases. The CDR3 runs 15 residues. TCRdb used MiXCR to reprocess the 5' RACE reads, holding one entry per CDR3 protein. This table has roughly 190,000 distinct CDR3 sequences, more than 15% appearing once. This sample also appeared in a second study, on T cells expressing NK-cell markers. That source adds: It was sorted CD3+CD56+NKG2C+, CD3+CD56+NKG2C- and CD3+CD56-NKG2C+ T cells that supplied the TCR beta repertoires. These clonotypes additionally ranked first within the CD3+CD56-NKG2C+ fraction of several donors.

This sequence originates from a woman aged 18-29 years in good health. V gene TRBV12-3 or TRBV12-4 combines with J gene TRBJ2-5; 8 bases match TRBD2. The sequenced material came from CD8+ T cells sorted from blood. The CDR3 is CASLRPPGGKETQYF. The CDR3 nucleotides are TGTGCCAGCTTGCGCCCCCCGGGGGGGAAAGAGACCCAGTACTTC.